This entry features one T cell receptor beta chain sequence. For each subset, genomic DNA was distributed in equal portions over several immunoSEQ plates. Sequencing used immunoSEQ multiplex PCR; TCRdb keeps in-frame clones, though not all of them. The data show 450,000 to 600,000 clones, around 79% seen once. These data are taken from a study of shared clonotypes between healthy human individuals. Every donor was a Caucasian adult from Nashville, Tennessee. This receptor was identified in a woman between 40 and 50 years old in good health. Some clones in this sample may be carry-over from other donors' samples. The sequenced sample was PBMCs.

Here the CDR3 reads CASGLLAGRSQYF. The DNA for the CDR3 is TGTGCCAGCGGCCTACTAGCGGGACGGAGCCAGTACTTC. This chain joins TRBV11-2 and TRBJ2-7; TRBD2 agrees at 10 bases. Trimming cost V 8 bases and J 10 bases; bases outside gene matches: 11. CDR3 length: 13 residues. Germline-derived CDR1 and CDR2 are SGHAT and FQNNGV.